This TCR beta chain is from a study of T cell repertoires in cytomegalovirus infection. TCRdb re-derived calls from the reads in MiXCR, one entry per CDR3 protein. The table lists about 74,000 distinct CDR3 sequences, about 27% of them singletons, with just under 60% in the top ten. Concerning this clonotype itself: Its target is not known.

The V gene lost 2 bases and the J gene lost 3 bases, with 11 bases spanning the gap. The CDR3 is 15 residues long. Germline CDR1 and CDR2: KGHSH and LQKENI. The sample in question was CD8+ T cells from cultured PBMCs, obtained from culture after CMV antigen stimulation. This sequence originates from a human donor in good health (CMV status not recorded). Some clones in this sample may be carry-over from other donors' samples. The V gene is TRBV18, the J gene TRBJ1-3; D not resolved. The CDR3 loop is CASSPDATYGNTIYF. In nucleotides, the CDR3 is TGTGCCAGCTCACCAGATGCCACGTATGGAAACACCATATATTTT.